Below, 32 T cell receptor beta chains from the same sample are listed, as sequenced in a study of long-term antiretroviral therapy in people with HIV (dated by TCRdb to between 2021 and 2024). The immunoSEQ hsTCRB v3.0 assay was used at survey level resolution for TRB variable region sequencing. In its TCRdb copy, this immuneACCESS table keeps in-frame sequences only and misses some clones. Where compared with another copy, unresolved V genes explain less than half of these, and the others have no known cause. For this sample there are 20,000 or so clones; around 80% appear just once. Of the sample, about 6% is held by the ten largest clones. The input for sequencing was unsorted PBMCs, taken 0.2 years after starting antiretroviral therapy. These receptors were obtained from a woman in her 30s with HIV.

This chain uses TRBV6-1 with TRBJ1-2; D gene unclear. CDR3 size: 12 residues. Germline CDR1 and CDR2: MNHNS and SASEGT. The V end lost 8 bases, the J end lost 8 bases, and 15 bases lay between the germline ends. The CDR3 region is CASGRDRWGYTF. As DNA, the CDR3 is TGTGCCAGCGGGCGGGATCGTTGGGGCTACACCTTC.

V and J are TRBV18 and TRBJ1-1; 9 bases map to TRBD1. The CDR3 loop spans 16 amino acids. V lost 1 base to trimming and J lost 1 base; unmatched junction nucleotides: 4. Germline CDR1 KGHSH, CDR2 LQKENI. The CDR3 nucleotides read TGTGCCAGCTCACCACTCGGGACAGGGACGAACACTGAAGCTTTCTTT. This codes for CASSPLGTGTNTEAFF.

About this clone itself: Relative to the germline gene, one junction end is altered; a read error may explain this. The chain uses TRBV6-1 and TRBJ1-2; 10 bases are shared with TRBD1. Germline loops: CDR1 MNHNS, CDR2 SASEGT. The CDR3 runs to 14 residues. The CDR3 nucleotides read TGTGCCAGCCGGGACAGGGGATCTTCTCAGCGGTTTCTTTTC. This codes for CASRDRGSSQRFLF.

V is TRBV5-4 and J is TRBJ1-2; D ambiguous. This CDR3 comprises 11 residues. V gave up 2 bases and J gave up 6 bases, with 5 bases separating them. Germline V gene data show CDR1 as SGHNT and CDR2 as YYREEE (reference sequence). In DNA form, the CDR3 reads TGTGCCAGCAGCTTATGGGATGGCTACACCTTC. It codes for CASSLWDGYTF.

The chain recombines TRBV30 with TRBJ2-1; TRBD2 matches 10 bases. Germline loops: CDR1 GTSNPN, CDR2 SVGIG (reference sequence). This CDR3 region has 17 residues. V trimming: 0 bases; J trimming: 4 bases; junction bases outside the gene matches: 9. CDR3 DNA sequence: TGTGCCTGGAGTGTCGGGCTAGCGGGGGCGTCGTACAATGAGCAGTTCTTC. The encoded protein is CAWSVGLAGASYNEQFF.

The chain carries TRBV6-1 and TRBJ2-2, with D possibly TRBD2 on 6 matching bases. The length of the CDR3 is 17 residues. Germline lookup yields CDR1 MNHNS and CDR2 SASEGT. V was shortened by 2 bases and J by 2 bases, with 15 bases between the two germline ends. CDR3 DNA sequence: TGTGCCAGCAGTGAATGGACGGGAGCCCCAAACACCGGGGAGCTGTTTTTT. The encoded protein is CASSEWTGAPNTGELFF.

The chain recombines TRBV7-8 with TRBJ1-5; tentatively, D is TRBD1 (5 bases). CDR3 length: 15 amino acids. Germline V gene lookup returns CDR1 SGHVS and CDR2 FQNEAQ. V lost 4 bases to trimming and J lost 4 bases, with 14 bases between them. DNA for the CDR3: TGTGCCAGCAGCTCGATTGACAGTGGGAATCAGCCCCAGCATTTT. This encodes CASSSIDSGNQPQHF.

This chain uses TRBV2 with TRBJ1-5; D is unresolved. The CDR3 extends over 15 amino acids. In germline, CDR1 is SNHLY, CDR2 FYNNEI. V dropped 4 bases and J dropped 3 bases, with 13 bases sitting between them. CDR3: CASSAIPHPNQPQHF. CDR3 sequence (DNA): TGTGCCAGCAGTGCCATACCCCACCCCAATCAGCCCCAGCATTTT.

V usage is TRBV18 and J usage is TRBJ2-4, with D possibly matching TRBD2 (5 bases). This CDR3 spans 15 amino acids. The V and J ends lost 5 bases and 3 bases respectively, with 14 bases between them. Germline-derived CDR1 and CDR2 are KGHSH and LQKENI. The CDR3 here is CASSAQSGGKNIQYF. DNA for the CDR3: TGTGCCAGCTCAGCACAAAGCGGTGGCAAAAACATTCAGTACTTC.

The chain uses TRBV11-2 and TRBJ2-1, with a possible D match to TRBD1 (7 bases). V was clipped by 0 bases and J by 4 bases, with 19 bases between them. Germline-derived CDR1 and CDR2 are SGHAT and FQNNGV. The CDR3 is 18 amino acids. The CDR3 DNA follows: TGTGCCAGCAGCTTAGAGCAGGGGGGAGGCTCCTATTACAATGAGCAGTTCTTC. Its protein is CASSLEQGGGSYYNEQFF.

The rearrangement joins TRBV9 to TRBJ2-2; TRBD1 is a possible D gene (5 bases). Germline lookup yields CDR1 SGDLS and CDR2 YYNGEE. The CDR3 extends over 16 amino acids. V shed 2 bases and J shed 0 bases, with 11 bases lying between them. The DNA for the CDR3 is TGTGCCAGCAGCGTTAAAGTCAGGGCGAACACCGGGGAGCTGTTTTTT. This sequence encodes CASSVKVRANTGELFF.

The chain couples TRBV19 to TRBJ2-3; D is unclear. Germline V lookup: CDR1 LNHDA, CDR2 SQIVND (reference sequence). V dropped 6 bases and J dropped 0 bases, with 16 bases sitting between them. The CDR3 loop spans 16 amino acids. The CDR3, as DNA: TGTGCCAGTAGGCACACACCCGATCTGAGCACAGATACGCAGTATTTT. As protein: CASRHTPDLSTDTQYF.

The CDR3 protein is CASSLGQGVLEQYF. CDR3 DNA: TGTGCCAGCAGCTTGGGACAGGGCGTCCTCGAGCAGTACTTC. The chain is built from TRBV5-5 and TRBJ2-7, with 7 bases that match TRBD1. This CDR3 has 14 amino acids. J was trimmed by 6 bases and V by 0 bases; bases with no gene match: 6. Germline-derived CDR1 and CDR2 are SGHKS and YYEKEE (reference sequence). Variable domain in full (rest from reference TRBV5-5 and TRBJ2-7): DAGVTQSPTHLIKTRGQQVTLRCSPISGHKSVSWYQQVLGQGPQFIFQYYEKEERGRGNFPDRFSARQFPNYSSELNVNALLLGDSALYLCASSLGQGVLEQYFGPGTRLTVT.

This clone was seen just once. The V call is TRBV19, the J call TRBJ1-1; 8 nucleotides match TRBD1. With V trimmed by 9 bases and J by 5 bases, 8 bases remained unmatched. The germline V gene encodes CDR1 LNHDA and CDR2 SQIVND (reference sequence). The CDR3 runs to 13 residues. The CDR3: CASLDRGGTEAFF. Written as DNA, the CDR3 is TGTGCCAGCCTCGACAGGGGAGGGACTGAAGCTTTCTTT.

The V call is TRBV29-1, the J call TRBJ1-2; D not certain. The CDR3 has 11 amino acids. V lost 4 bases and J lost 4, with 7 bases in between. The V gene's germline CDR1 is SQVTM and CDR2 ANQGSEA. CDR3 DNA: TGCAGCGTTGTCCGAGCCTATGGCTACACCTTC. It specifies CSVVRAYGYTF. The whole variable domain, remainder taken from reference TRBV29-1 and TRBJ1-2, is SAVISQKPSRDICQRGTSLTIQCQVDSQVTMMFWYRQQPGQSLTLIATANQGSEATYESGFVIDKFPISRPNLTFSTLTVSNMSPEDSSIYLCSVVRAYGYTFGSGTRLTVV.

CDR3 bases: TGTGCCAGCAGTTACGACAGCTCTGGAAACACCATATATTTT. It translates to CASSYDSSGNTIYF. This chain uses TRBV6-5 with TRBJ1-3; the D gene is possibly TRBD1 (5 bases). The CDR3 is made up of 14 amino acids. V was pared by 2 bases and J by 0 bases, with 5 bases between. Germline V CDR1 and CDR2: MNHEY, SVGAGI.

The rearrangement uses TRBV5-6 and TRBJ2-3; TRBD2 matches 7 bases. This CDR3 is 16 amino acids long. V gave up 2 bases and J gave up 2 bases; unmatched junction bases: 8. Per germline, CDR1 SGHDT and CDR2 YYEEEE. The CDR3 reads CASSFRASGITDTQYF. In DNA form, the CDR3 reads TGTGCCAGCAGCTTTCGGGCTAGCGGAATCACAGATACGCAGTATTTT.

The chain links TRBV6-4 to TRBJ2-3, with 10 bases matching TRBD2. V shed 4 bases and J 4 bases; nucleotides not matched to a gene: 5. CDR3 size: 15 residues. Germline V gives CDR1 MRHNA, CDR2 SNTAGT. The CDR3: CASSAASGGSDTQYF. CDR3 nucleotides: TGTGCCAGCAGTGCCGCTAGCGGGGGTTCAGATACGCAGTATTTT.

This chain uses TRBV7-9 with TRBJ2-3; TRBD1 matches 7 bases. CDR1 is SEHNR and CDR2 is FQNEAQ in the germline V gene (reference sequence). The V and J ends lost 5 bases and 3 bases, in that order; junction bases with no gene match: 8. This CDR3 region has 15 residues. The CDR3: CASSPSAGGTDTQYF. The CDR3, as DNA: TGTGCCAGCAGCCCTTCAGCAGGGGGAACAGATACGCAGTATTTT.

As for this clone: At one boundary the junction diverges from the germline segment, which might be a read error. The chain combines TRBV27 with TRBJ1-3, with a weak D call TRBD1 (5 bases). Germline V gene data show CDR1 as MNHEY and CDR2 as SMNVEV (reference sequence). The CDR3 is 14 residues long. CDR3 sequence: CASSLGGGGDTIYF. The CDR3 DNA reads as TGTGCCAGCAGTTTAGGGGGGGGTGGAGACACCATATATTTT.

The chain couples TRBV27 to TRBJ1-1; the D is unclear. Trimming removed 5 bases from V and 7 bases from J, with 14 bases in between. The CDR3 consists of 13 residues. Germline CDR1 is MNHEY and CDR2 is SMNVEV (reference sequence). In DNA, the CDR3 is TGTGCCAGCAGTCCCTCGCGGAGGGATGAAGCTTTCTTT. Its translation: CASSPSRRDEAFF.

The J gene is TRBJ2-1, the V gene TRBV4-2, with D perhaps TRBD1 (5 bases). Germline V lookup: CDR1 LGHNA, CDR2 YNFKEQ. The ends were cut back, 0 bases at V and 8 bases at J, with 14 bases in the middle. The CDR3 contains 15 residues. The CDR3 sequence: CASSQDQGSADEQFF. For the CDR3, the DNA is TGTGCCAGCAGCCAAGATCAGGGCAGCGCCGATGAGCAGTTCTTC.

J is TRBJ2-1 and V is TRBV25-1, with no clear D. V lost 8 bases to trimming and J lost 10 bases, with 9 bases between them. Germline loops: CDR1 MGHDK, CDR2 SYGVNS. The CDR3 is made up of 10 amino acids. This CDR3 is CASSLGEQFF. As DNA, the CDR3 is TGTGCCAGCTCCTTGGGAGAGCAGTTCTTC.

The V and J genes are TRBV4-2 and TRBJ1-4, with D possibly matching TRBD1 (6 bases). V lost 1 base and J lost 8, with 23 bases in between. This CDR3 has 18 residues. Germline V CDR1 and CDR2: LGHNA, YNFKEQ. Here the CDR3 DNA reads TGTGCCAGCAGCCAAGCAGTTTCAGGCGTGGGGGCTCGAGAAAAACTGTTTTTT. Amino acid sequence: CASSQAVSGVGAREKLFF.

This sequence joins TRBV28 and TRBJ2-1; 8 bases are a match to TRBD2. The trim removed 5 bases at V and 4 bases at J, leaving 10 bases unmatched. The CDR3 is 16 residues long. Germline assignment: CDR1 MDHEN and CDR2 SYDVKM. The CDR3 region is CASSELPGGLYNEQFF. The CDR3 nucleotides are TGTGCCAGCAGTGAACTCCCGGGGGGGCTATACAATGAGCAGTTCTTC.

The chain couples TRBV4-1 to TRBJ2-3; TRBD2 aligns across 7 bases. This CDR3 has 15 residues. Germline loops: CDR1 MGHRA, CDR2 YSYEKL. V lost 1 base and J lost 5; bases outside the gene matches: 6. DNA for the CDR3: TGCGCCAGCAGCCAAGGCGGGGGTTGGAGAGATACGCAGTATTTT. It encodes CASSQGGGWRDTQYF.

This clone was seen more than once but under ten times. The chain joins TRBV30 to TRBJ1-6; no firm D call. Germline V gene sequence: CDR1 GTSNPN, CDR2 SVGIG (reference sequence). V was trimmed by 4 bases and J by 8 bases, leaving 9 bases between them. The CDR3 is 12 residues long. The DNA of the CDR3 is TGTGCCTGGACAGCTGAGTATTCACCCCTCCACTTT. Translated, it gives CAWTAEYSPLHF. Complete variable domain (other parts from reference TRBV30 and TRBJ1-6): SQTIHQWPATLVQPVGSPLSLECTVEGTSNPNLYWYRQAAGRGLQLLFYSVGIGQISSEVPQNLSASRPQDRQFILSSKKLLLSDSGFYLCAWTAEYSPLHFGNGTRLTVT.

This chain joins TRBV7-3 and TRBJ2-2, with 8 nucleotides matching TRBD1. Germline V lookup: CDR1 SGHTA, CDR2 FQGTGA. J was trimmed by 6 bases and V by 5 bases; bases with no gene match: 11. This CDR3 has 16 amino acids. The CDR3 DNA sequence: TGTGCCAGCAGCCCATCCGGCAGGGGGCCGGCCGGGGAGCTGTTTTTT. This translates into CASSPSGRGPAGELFF.

The chain carries TRBV5-6 and TRBJ2-3; 9 bases are a match to TRBD2. The J segment lost 5 bases and the V segment lost 0 bases, leaving 7 bases of the junction unmatched. This CDR3 contains 16 residues. Germline V gene data show CDR1 as SGHDT and CDR2 as YYEEEE. Here the CDR3 reads CASSLGRGGIEDTQYF. CDR3 nucleotides: TGTGCCAGCAGCTTGGGGCGGGGGGGCATCGAAGATACGCAGTATTTT.

The chain has TRBV7-6 and TRBJ1-4; 8 nucleotides agree with TRBD1. Per germline, CDR1 SGHVS and CDR2 FNYEAQ. This CDR3 contains 14 residues. V trimming: 4 bases; J trimming: 11 bases; junction bases outside the gene matches: 9. CDR3 DNA: TGTGCCAGCAGCTCCTATGGACAGGGAGGGAAACTGTTTTTT. Residues: CASSSYGQGGKLFF.

The J gene is TRBJ2-3, the V gene TRBV7-8, with 15 bases lining up with TRBD2. The CDR3 totals 18 residues. CDR1 is SGHVS, CDR2 FQNEAQ, per germline. Trimming took 1 base from V and 4 from J; bases not matched to a gene: 6. The CDR3 coding sequence is TGTGCCAGCAGCTTAGGGACTAGCGGGGGGGCTTTCGCAGATACGCAGTATTTT. Translating it yields CASSLGTSGGAFADTQYF. Full variable domain (outside the CDR3, taken from reference TRBV7-8 and TRBJ2-3): GAGVSQSPRYKVAKRGQDVALRCDPISGHVSLFWYQQALGQGPEFLTYFQNEAQLDKSGLPSDRFFAERPEGSVSTLKIQRTQQEDSAVYLCASSLGTSGGAFADTQYFGPGTRLTVL.

The rearrangement joins TRBV6-1 to TRBJ2-7, with 10 bases fitting TRBD1. Trimming at V came to 4 bases and at J to 3 bases, leaving 12 bases not matched to a gene. Germline assignment: CDR1 MNHNS and CDR2 SASEGT. The CDR3 totals 17 residues. The CDR3 here is CASSVRRAGDRGYEQYF. CDR3 DNA: TGTGCCAGCAGTGTCCGGAGGGCGGGGGACAGGGGCTACGAGCAGTACTTC.